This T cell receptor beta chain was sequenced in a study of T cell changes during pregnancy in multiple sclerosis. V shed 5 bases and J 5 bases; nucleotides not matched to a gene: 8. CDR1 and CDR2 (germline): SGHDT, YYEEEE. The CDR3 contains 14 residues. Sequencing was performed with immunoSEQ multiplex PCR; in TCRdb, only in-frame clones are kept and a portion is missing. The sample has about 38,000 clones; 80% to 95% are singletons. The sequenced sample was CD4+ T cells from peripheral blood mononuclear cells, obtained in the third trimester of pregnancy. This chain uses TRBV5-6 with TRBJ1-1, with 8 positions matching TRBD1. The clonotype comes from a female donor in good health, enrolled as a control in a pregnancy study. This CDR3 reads CASRGTGLGTEAFF. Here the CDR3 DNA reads TGTGCCAGCAGGGGGACAGGCCTCGGGACTGAAGCTTTCTTT.